This T cell receptor (beta chain) stems from a study of glioma-infiltrating T cells after dendritic cell vaccination. As for time point: after dendritic cell vaccination, including at tumor progression/relapse. After removal of 5 bases from V and 7 bases from J, the junction contained 11 bases not matched to a gene. The CDR3 has 15 residues. Germline values: CDR1 SGHVS, CDR2 FQNEAQ. Up to about 2 ug genomic DNA was used for TCRB CDR3 amplification. Produced via immunoSEQ multiplex PCR; TCRdb's table is partial and in-frame only. Of 50,000 to 65,000 clones detected, about 83% appear once; the ten largest clones hold around 8.5%.

This clonotype was sampled from a human donor with glioblastoma. The chain employs TRBV7-8 and TRBJ2-4, with 7 bases aligning to TRBD2. Here the sequenced sample was blood, taken after dendritic cell vaccination. In nucleotides, the CDR3 is TGTGCCAGCAGCCCCCTTGGGAGGGAGACGAACATTCAGTACTTC. The encoded protein is CASSPLGRETNIQYF.